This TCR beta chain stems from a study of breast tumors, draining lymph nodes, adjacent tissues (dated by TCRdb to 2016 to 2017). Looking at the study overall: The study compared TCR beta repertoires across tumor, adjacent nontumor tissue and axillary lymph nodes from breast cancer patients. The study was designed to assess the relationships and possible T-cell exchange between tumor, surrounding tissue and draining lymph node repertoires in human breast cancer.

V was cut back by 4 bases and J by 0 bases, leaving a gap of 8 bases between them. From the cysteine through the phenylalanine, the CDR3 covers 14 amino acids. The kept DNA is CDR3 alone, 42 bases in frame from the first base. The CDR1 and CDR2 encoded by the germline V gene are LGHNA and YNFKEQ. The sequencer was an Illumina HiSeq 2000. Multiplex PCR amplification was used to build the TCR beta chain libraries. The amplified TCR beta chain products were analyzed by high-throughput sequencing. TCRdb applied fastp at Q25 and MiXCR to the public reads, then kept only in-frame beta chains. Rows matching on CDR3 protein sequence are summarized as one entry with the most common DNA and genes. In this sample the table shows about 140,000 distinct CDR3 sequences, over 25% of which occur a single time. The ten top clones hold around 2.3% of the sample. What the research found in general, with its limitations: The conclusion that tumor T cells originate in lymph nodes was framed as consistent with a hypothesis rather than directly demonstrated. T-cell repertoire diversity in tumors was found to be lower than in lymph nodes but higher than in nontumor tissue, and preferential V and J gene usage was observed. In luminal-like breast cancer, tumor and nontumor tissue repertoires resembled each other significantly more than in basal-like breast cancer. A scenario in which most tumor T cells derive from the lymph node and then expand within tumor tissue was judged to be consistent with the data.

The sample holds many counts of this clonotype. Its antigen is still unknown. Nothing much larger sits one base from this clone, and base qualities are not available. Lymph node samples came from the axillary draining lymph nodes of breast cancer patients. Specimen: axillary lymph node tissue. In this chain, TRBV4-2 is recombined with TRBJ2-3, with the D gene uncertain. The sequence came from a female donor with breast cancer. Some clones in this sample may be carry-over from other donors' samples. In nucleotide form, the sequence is TGTGCCAGCAGCCTTGACCCTAGCACAGATACGCAGTATTTT. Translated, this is CASSLDPSTDTQYF.